This T cell receptor beta chain was identified during a study of a mutant IDH1 vaccine in newly diagnosed glioma (dated by TCRdb to the early 2020s). Describing the broader study: Vaccination was initiated 4-6 weeks after radiotherapy alone, or concurrently with temozolomide cycles in the chemotherapy-containing groups. Of the 25 to 35 treated patients, 62.5% were male and around 38% were female, and a mean age of 40.4 years was recorded. Before enrollment, most patients had been given radiochemotherapy with temozolomide as standard therapy, while the rest had received either radiotherapy alone or temozolomide alone. Visit V12 was the week-35 safety follow-up and visit V13 was the week-47 end of study. Six visits were used for peripheral blood collection: V03 (baseline), V05, V07, V10, V12 and V13. For exploratory analyses, longitudinal TCRB deep sequencing was carried out in around 26 treated patients wherever samples were available.

The library was produced with the immunoSEQ multiplex PCR assay. Rearranged TCR beta chain sequences were amplified using the hsTCRB Kit according to the manufacturer's protocol. TCRB libraries were sequenced on an Illumina MiSeq. From the authors' description of their analysis: The kit vendor's proprietary platform handled demultiplexing, trimming and gene mapping. TCRdb limited this immuneACCESS table to in-frame rearrangements with V and J called. A share of clones is missing; checked studies link under half to unresolved V genes, and the rest is unexplained. V and J calls and clone size are those listed in that table; D and trimming were worked out from the DNA. The table for this sample lists approximately 45,000 clones; roughly 91% of them were counted only once. The ten most abundant clones make up 4.5% to 6% of the sample. What the study reported, not specific to this receptor: According to the authors, sample limitations meant that analyses of patient blood samples could not be reproduced. Immune responses induced by the vaccine were seen in approximately 93% of patients across multiple MHC alleles. Selection of PBMC samples for TCRB deep sequencing was based on availability. Changes in the top peripheral T cell clonotypes picked up by TCRB sequencing did not appear to be linked to pseudoprogression.

A remark on this clone: Its antigen is currently not known. No base-level quality is on record; no much larger clone is a single base apart.

This sample's time point label indicates: week 35, safety follow-up. Each vaccine dose, consisting of 300 ug of a 20-mer mutant IDH1 peptide in Montanide, was administered subcutaneously with topical imiquimod. Patients were given eight vaccinations, in weeks 1, 3, 5, 7, 11, 15, 19 and 23, which matched visits V03 through V10. All donors had newly diagnosed IDH1-mutant astrocytomas of WHO grade 3 or 4 that showed loss of nuclear ATRX. The samples were drawn from NOA16, a multicentre, single-arm, open-label phase I trial in Germany that tested a mutant IDH1 peptide vaccine in humans for the first time. Genomic DNA for TCRB sequencing was extracted from EDTA blood using the DNeasy Blood and Tissue Kit. Taken from the germline V gene, the CDR1 and CDR2 loops are SGHTA and FQGNSA. Reading from cysteine to phenylalanine, the CDR3 counts 15 amino acids. The read is trimmed to its CDR3 DNA, 45 bases read in frame from base 1. V and J lose 4 bases and 2 bases, and a span of 13 bases separates them.

This receptor was taken from a woman between 40 and 50 years old with glioma. Rearrangement joined TRBV7-2 to TRBJ2-3; TRBD2 is possibly the D segment (6 matching bases). The material sequenced was PBMCs, taken from a glioma patient whose treatment included an IDH1 peptide vaccine. CDR3 reads: CASSWSRRATDTQYF. The DNA reads as follows: TGTGCCAGCAGCTGGTCTAGGAGGGCCACAGATACGCAGTATTTT. The reference TRBV7-2 and TRBJ2-3 proteins fill in what lies around the CDR3, so the full variable domain reads GAGVSQSPSNKVTEKGKDVELRCDPISGHTALYWYRQSLGQGLEFLIYFQGNSAPDKSGLPSDRFSAERTGGSVSTLTIQRTQQEDSAVYLCASSWSRRATDTQYFGPGTRLTVL.